These 32 T cell receptor beta chains share one sample of origin, sequenced in a study of blood T cell repertoires in COVID-19. Libraries were prepared by immunoSEQ multiplex PCR; TCRdb keeps only in-frame clonotypes and omits some of them. The sample shows about 210,000 clones, approximately 84% of them seen only once. What was sequenced was peripheral blood. The receptors originated from a woman aged 80 or over with COVID-19, enrolled during active disease.

The chain uses TRBV18 and TRBJ2-3; D might be TRBD2 (6 bases). In germline, CDR1 is KGHSH, CDR2 LQKENI. Trimming took off 3 bases at V and 5 bases at J, with 9 bases between the two ends. CDR3 size: 13 residues. CDR3 sequence: CASSPPSVDTQYF. As DNA, the CDR3 is TGTGCCAGCTCACCCCCTAGCGTAGATACGCAGTATTTT. Looking up the rest from reference TRBV18 and TRBJ2-3 gives the full variable domain: NAGVMQNPRHLVRRRGQEARLRCSPMKGHSHVYWYRQLPEEGLKFMVYLQKENIIDESGMPKERFSAEFPKEGPSILRIQQVVRGDSAAYFCASSPPSVDTQYFGPGTRLTVL.

This clone was detected only once. This chain uses TRBV29-1 with TRBJ1-2; TRBD1 agrees at 8 bases. The CDR3 spans 13 residues. Germline CDR1 is SQVTM and CDR2 is ANQGSEA. Unmatched junction bases numbered 3, after V lost 0 bases and J lost 6 bases. The CDR3 protein is CSVEDGQGNGYTF. The CDR3 nucleotides read TGCAGCGTTGAAGATGGACAGGGCAATGGCTACACCTTC.

The chain recombines TRBV19 with TRBJ1-5; D is perhaps TRBD1 (5 bases). The CDR3 covers 16 residues. Germline lookup yields CDR1 LNHDA and CDR2 SQIVND (reference sequence). The V end lost 0 bases, the J end lost 0 bases, and 9 bases lay between the germline ends. Here the CDR3 reads CASSIDPGHSNQPQHF. In nucleotides, the CDR3 is TGTGCCAGTAGTATAGATCCAGGGCATAGCAATCAGCCCCAGCATTTT. The full variable domain, in which reference TRBV19 and TRBJ1-5 provide the parts outside the CDR3, is DGGITQSPKYLFRKEGQNVTLSCEQNLNHDAMYWYRQDPGQGLRLIYYSQIVNDFQKGDIAEGYSVSREKKESFPLTVTSAQKNPTAFYLCASSIDPGHSNQPQHFGDGTRLSIL.

V and J are TRBV4-2 and TRBJ2-7; 8 nucleotides agree with TRBD1. The CDR3 covers 16 residues. Trimming removed 1 base from V and 2 bases from J; junction bases left unmatched: 7. Looked up from germline, CDR1 is LGHNA and CDR2 is YNFKEQ. The DNA of the CDR3 is TGTGCCAGCAGCCAAGCGACAGGGGAAGACACCTACGAGCAGTACTTC. Its protein product is CASSQATGEDTYEQYF.

The chain joins TRBV3-1 (or the pseudogene TRBV3-2) to TRBJ1-2, with D uncertain. The CDR3 sequence is 12 residues long. From germline, CDR1 is LGHDT and CDR2 YNNKEL (reference sequence). Trimming shortened V by 4 bases and J by 5 bases, and 8 bases separated the two germline ends. The CDR3: CASSPGDYGYTF. CDR3 DNA sequence: TGTGCCAGCAGCCCGGGTGATTATGGCTACACCTTC.

V is TRBV3-1 (or the pseudogene TRBV3-2) and J is TRBJ2-5; TRBD2 might be the D (5 bases). The germline gives CDR1 LGHDT, CDR2 YNNKEL (reference sequence). CDR3 size: 13 residues. V gave up 4 bases and J gave up 7 bases, with 13 bases separating them. The DNA of the CDR3 is TGTGCCAGCAGCCCAGGCGGCCGGGGGACCCAGTACTTC. As protein: CASSPGGRGTQYF.

V gene TRBV5-6 combines with J gene TRBJ2-7; 8 nucleotides match TRBD1. V was clipped by 0 bases and J by 4 bases; unmatched bases: 9. The CDR3 sequence is 16 residues long. Germline CDR1 SGHDT, CDR2 YYEEEE. As DNA, the CDR3 is TGTGCCAGCAGCTTGGGGGTGAGACAGGGGTGGTACGAGCAGTACTTC. This translates into CASSLGVRQGWYEQYF.

The rearrangement links TRBV7-9 to TRBJ1-2; 8 bases map to TRBD1. Germline CDR1 and CDR2: SEHNR and FQNEAQ (reference sequence). The ends lost 5 bases at V and 7 bases at J; junction bases unmatched: 9. This CDR3 comprises 14 residues. Written as DNA, the CDR3 is TGTGCCAGCAGCCTCCAGGGGGCCCATATTGGCTACACCTTC. Amino acid sequence: CASSLQGAHIGYTF.

This clone was seen just once. This sequence joins TRBV10-3 and TRBJ2-5, with D hard to call. Germline CDR1 reads ENHRY; CDR2 reads SYGVKD. The ends were cut back, 4 bases at V and 5 bases at J, with 11 bases in the middle. This CDR3 is built from 13 residues. The CDR3 nucleotides read TGTGCCATCAGTGGACTCGTAACGGAGACCCAGTACTTC. This translates into CAISGLVTETQYF.

The chain recombines TRBV19 with TRBJ2-5; 8 bases are a match to TRBD1. The V gene end was trimmed by 5 bases and the J gene end by 5 bases; junction bases not matched to a gene: 1. The CDR3 runs 12 residues. CDR1 is LNHDA, CDR2 SQIVND, per germline (reference sequence). CDR3 in amino acids: CASSWTGETQYF. CDR3 nucleotides: TGTGCCAGTAGTTGGACAGGGGAGACCCAGTACTTC. Combining the CDR3 with reference TRBV19 and TRBJ2-5 gives the whole variable domain DGGITQSPKYLFRKEGQNVTLSCEQNLNHDAMYWYRQDPGQGLRLIYYSQIVNDFQKGDIAEGYSVSREKKESFPLTVTSAQKNPTAFYLCASSWTGETQYFGPGTRLLVL.

The chain joins TRBV10-3 to TRBJ2-5; 7 bases are shared with TRBD2. The length of the CDR3 is 16 residues. Germline assignment: CDR1 ENHRY and CDR2 SYGVKD. Trimming at V came to 3 bases and at J to 3 bases, leaving 10 bases not matched to a gene. The CDR3 DNA follows: TGTGCCATCAGTGACTCGGGCGGGAGATCGGAAGAGACCCAGTACTTC. Translating gives CAISDSGGRSEETQYF.

This clone came up once. The rearrangement joins TRBV6-5 to TRBJ1-4, with TRBD1 identical over 9 bases. V lost 6 bases and J lost 5; bases outside the gene matches: 4. Looked up from germline, CDR1 is MNHEY and CDR2 is SVGAGI. There are 14 residues in the CDR3. The CDR3 region is CASSPDRGNEKLFF. CDR3 DNA: TGTGCCAGCAGCCCCGACAGGGGGAATGAAAAACTGTTTTTT.

The V call is TRBV15, the J call TRBJ1-5; no firm D call. CDR1 is LNHNV and CDR2 is YYDKDF in the germline V gene (reference sequence). This CDR3 has 13 residues. The V and J ends lost 0 bases and 7 bases respectively, with 7 bases between them. This CDR3 is CATSREGAQPQHF. CDR3 in DNA: TGTGCCACCAGCAGAGAGGGAGCACAGCCCCAGCATTTT.

This chain joins TRBV2 and TRBJ1-1, with 8 nucleotides matching TRBD1. There are 16 residues in the CDR3. V lost 4 bases and J lost 1; bases outside the gene matches: 8. The germline CDR1 and CDR2 sequences are SNHLY and FYNNEI. This CDR3 is CASSAGTGGRNTEAFF. In DNA form, the CDR3 reads TGTGCCAGCAGTGCCGGGACAGGCGGGAGGAACACTGAAGCTTTCTTT.

This clone is a singleton in its sample. J is TRBJ2-3 and V is TRBV5-8, with 10 bases that match TRBD2. Germline lookup yields CDR1 SGHTS and CDR2 YDEGEE. The CDR3 has 17 amino acids. J lost 0 bases, V lost 1 base, and 5 bases had no gene match. The CDR3 loop reads CASSLMSSGGSTDTQYF. In DNA, the CDR3 is TGTGCCAGCAGCTTGATGTCTAGCGGGGGTAGCACAGATACGCAGTATTTT.

V gene TRBV11-1 combines with J gene TRBJ2-3; a possible D gene is TRBD1 (5 bases). The CDR3 runs 17 residues. The germline V gene has CDR1 SGHAT and CDR2 FQDESV (reference sequence). The germline V and J ends were trimmed by 0 bases and 3 bases, with 16 bases remaining between them. As DNA, the CDR3 is TGTGCCAGCAGCTTAGCGACTTCAGGGCTTCCGACAGATACGCAGTATTTT. Protein: CASSLATSGLPTDTQYF.

The V and J genes are TRBV7-3 and TRBJ2-5; a weak D match, TRBD2 (6 bases). Trimming took 2 bases from V and 2 from J, leaving 9 bases between them. CDR3 length equals 14 residues. CDR1 is SGHTA, CDR2 FQGTGA, per germline. The DNA for the CDR3 is TGTGCCAGCAGCTTAGGGGGGTGGCAAGAGACCCAGTACTTC. This sequence encodes CASSLGGWQETQYF.

The V and J genes are TRBV5-1 and TRBJ2-3; D is perhaps TRBD1 (6 bases). The CDR3 extends over 17 amino acids. Looked up from germline, CDR1 is SGHRS and CDR2 is YFSETQ. V gave up 0 bases and J gave up 0 bases, with 14 bases separating them. The CDR3 sequence is CASSLEPDSFSTDTQYF. CDR3 in DNA: TGCGCCAGCAGCTTGGAGCCGGACAGTTTTAGCACAGATACGCAGTATTTT.

The chain uses TRBV20-1 and TRBJ1-5; a weak D match, TRBD1 (5 bases). The CDR3 has 15 residues. Trimming stripped 3 bases from V and 2 bases from J, with 14 bases between. CDR1 is DFQATT and CDR2 is SNEGSKA in the germline V gene (reference sequence). The CDR3 DNA reads TGCAGTGCTAGTCGGGGGTGGGGAGGCAATCAGCCCCAGCATTTT. It translates to CSASRGWGGNQPQHF.

This clone was found once. The CDR3 loop reads CASSGAQNTEAFF. The CDR3 coding sequence is TGTGCCAGCAGTGGAGCACAGAACACTGAAGCTTTCTTT. This chain uses TRBV6-1 with TRBJ1-1; D is unresolved. Trimming stripped 4 bases from V and 1 base from J, with 7 bases between. The CDR3 length is 13 residues. Per germline, CDR1 MNHNS and CDR2 SASEGT.

The V call is TRBV9, the J call TRBJ2-1; 7 positions match TRBD2. Germline V lookup: CDR1 SGDLS, CDR2 YYNGEE. V lost 0 bases and J lost 8; bases outside the gene matches: 5. The CDR3 extends over 14 amino acids. CDR3 coding DNA: TGTGCCAGCAGCGTAGCCTGGGGGGGTCATGAGCAGTTCTTC. Protein sequence: CASSVAWGGHEQFF.

J is TRBJ2-2 and V is TRBV28; unclear D gene. Germline V gives CDR1 MDHEN, CDR2 SYDVKM. Trimming stripped 2 bases from V and 0 bases from J, with 7 bases between. The CDR3 is 15 amino acids. As DNA, the CDR3 is TGTGCCAGCAGTTTAACTACGACGAACACCGGGGAGCTGTTTTTT. It encodes CASSLTTTNTGELFF.

The chain combines TRBV5-1 with TRBJ2-3, with a weak D call TRBD1 (6 bases). Trimming left V 4 bases short and J 4 bases short, with 19 bases between. The length of the CDR3 is 16 residues. CDR1 and CDR2 from the germline V gene are SGHRS and YFSETQ. CDR3 DNA sequence: TGCGCCAGCAGCCCTGGACAGATCGGAGGATCAGATACGCAGTATTTT. This translates into CASSPGQIGGSDTQYF. The entire variable domain, with the rest obtained from reference TRBV5-1 and TRBJ2-3, is as follows: KAGVTQTPRYLIKTRGQQVTLSCSPISGHRSVSWYQQTPGQGLQFLFEYFSETQRNKGNFPGRFSGRQFSNSRSEMNVSTLELGDSALYLCASSPGQIGGSDTQYFGPGTRLTVL.

The genes are TRBV10-3 and TRBJ1-4; maybe TRBD1 (5 bases). V shed 4 bases and J shed 8 bases, with 8 bases lying between them. Germline CDR1 reads ENHRY; CDR2 reads SYGVKD. The CDR3 has 12 amino acids. CDR3 residues: CAISGGGEKLFF. As DNA, the CDR3 is TGTGCCATCAGTGGGGGGGGAGAAAAACTGTTTTTT.

The chain employs TRBV7-6 and TRBJ2-3, with TRBD2 matching over 12 bases. The CDR3 is made up of 17 amino acids. Germline V gives CDR1 SGHVS, CDR2 FNYEAQ. The J segment lost 4 bases and the V segment lost 5 bases, leaving 10 bases of the junction unmatched. The chain's CDR3 is CASSPRTSGALADTQYF. The DNA for the CDR3 is TGTGCCAGCAGCCCCAGGACTAGCGGGGCGCTGGCAGATACGCAGTATTTT.

The count of this clone is one. V gene TRBV18 combines with J gene TRBJ2-7; 9 positions agree with TRBD1. Germline lookup yields CDR1 KGHSH and CDR2 LQKENI. The J segment lost 5 bases and the V segment lost 6 bases, leaving 14 bases of the junction unmatched. The CDR3 spans 16 residues. CDR3 amino acids: CASSSKTGGLIDEQYF. CDR3 coding DNA: TGTGCCAGCTCCTCCAAGACAGGGGGGTTAATCGACGAGCAGTACTTC.

Note on this clone: Compared with germline, one end of the junction differs, possibly owing to a read error. The rearrangement uses TRBV4-1 and TRBJ2-1, with TRBD2 matching over 13 bases. This CDR3 has 14 residues. Germline V gene sequence: CDR1 MGHRA, CDR2 YSYEKL. In DNA form, the CDR3 reads TGCGCCAGCAGCCCACTAGCGGGGGGGCCGGGGTTGATCTTC. Translating it yields CASSPLAGGPGLIF.

J is TRBJ2-7 and V is TRBV27; D unclear. Looked up from germline, CDR1 is MNHEY and CDR2 is SMNVEV (reference sequence). V was clipped by 2 bases and J by 6 bases, with 11 bases between them. The CDR3 covers 13 residues. For the CDR3, the DNA is TGTGCCAGCAGTTTAAACCGAGAAAGCGAGCAGTACTTC. Translated: CASSLNRESEQYF.

This chain joins TRBV10-3 and TRBJ2-6, with 7 bases that match TRBD1. V lost 5 bases to trimming and J lost 2 bases; unmatched junction nucleotides: 6. CDR3 length: 16 amino acids. CDR1 ENHRY and CDR2 SYGVKD come from the germline V gene. CDR3 DNA sequence: TGTGCCATCAGTCGACAGGGTAACGCTGGGGCCAACGTCCTGACTTTC. Protein sequence: CAISRQGNAGANVLTF.

The rearrangement uses TRBV9 and TRBJ2-7; 7 bases align to TRBD1. Germline CDR1 is SGDLS and CDR2 is YYNGEE. The CDR3 contains 15 residues. V was clipped by 2 bases and J by 0 bases; unmatched bases: 5. CDR3 in DNA: TGTGCCAGCAGCGTCGCCGGGACAGCCTCCTACGAGCAGTACTTC. It encodes CASSVAGTASYEQYF.

This clone appeared once. This chain joins TRBV3-1 (or the pseudogene TRBV3-2) and TRBJ2-2; perhaps TRBD2 as D (7 bases). V shed 4 bases and J shed 0 bases, with 9 bases lying between them. Per germline, CDR1 LGHDT and CDR2 YNNKEL (reference sequence). The length of the CDR3 is 15 residues. DNA for the CDR3: TGTGCCAGCAGCCGGCGGGGGCCGAACACCGGGGAGCTGTTTTTT. Amino acid sequence: CASSRRGPNTGELFF.

The chain employs TRBV5-5 and TRBJ2-1; 11 bases are shared with TRBD2. The CDR3 length is 16 residues. Per the germline V gene, CDR1 is SGHKS and CDR2 is YYEKEE (reference sequence). The V segment lost 2 bases and the J segment 2 bases; nucleotides outside the gene matches: 3. The CDR3 DNA is TGTGCCAGCAGCTTAGGGACTAGCGGTCCCTACAATGAGCAGTTCTTC. Its translation is CASSLGTSGPYNEQFF.